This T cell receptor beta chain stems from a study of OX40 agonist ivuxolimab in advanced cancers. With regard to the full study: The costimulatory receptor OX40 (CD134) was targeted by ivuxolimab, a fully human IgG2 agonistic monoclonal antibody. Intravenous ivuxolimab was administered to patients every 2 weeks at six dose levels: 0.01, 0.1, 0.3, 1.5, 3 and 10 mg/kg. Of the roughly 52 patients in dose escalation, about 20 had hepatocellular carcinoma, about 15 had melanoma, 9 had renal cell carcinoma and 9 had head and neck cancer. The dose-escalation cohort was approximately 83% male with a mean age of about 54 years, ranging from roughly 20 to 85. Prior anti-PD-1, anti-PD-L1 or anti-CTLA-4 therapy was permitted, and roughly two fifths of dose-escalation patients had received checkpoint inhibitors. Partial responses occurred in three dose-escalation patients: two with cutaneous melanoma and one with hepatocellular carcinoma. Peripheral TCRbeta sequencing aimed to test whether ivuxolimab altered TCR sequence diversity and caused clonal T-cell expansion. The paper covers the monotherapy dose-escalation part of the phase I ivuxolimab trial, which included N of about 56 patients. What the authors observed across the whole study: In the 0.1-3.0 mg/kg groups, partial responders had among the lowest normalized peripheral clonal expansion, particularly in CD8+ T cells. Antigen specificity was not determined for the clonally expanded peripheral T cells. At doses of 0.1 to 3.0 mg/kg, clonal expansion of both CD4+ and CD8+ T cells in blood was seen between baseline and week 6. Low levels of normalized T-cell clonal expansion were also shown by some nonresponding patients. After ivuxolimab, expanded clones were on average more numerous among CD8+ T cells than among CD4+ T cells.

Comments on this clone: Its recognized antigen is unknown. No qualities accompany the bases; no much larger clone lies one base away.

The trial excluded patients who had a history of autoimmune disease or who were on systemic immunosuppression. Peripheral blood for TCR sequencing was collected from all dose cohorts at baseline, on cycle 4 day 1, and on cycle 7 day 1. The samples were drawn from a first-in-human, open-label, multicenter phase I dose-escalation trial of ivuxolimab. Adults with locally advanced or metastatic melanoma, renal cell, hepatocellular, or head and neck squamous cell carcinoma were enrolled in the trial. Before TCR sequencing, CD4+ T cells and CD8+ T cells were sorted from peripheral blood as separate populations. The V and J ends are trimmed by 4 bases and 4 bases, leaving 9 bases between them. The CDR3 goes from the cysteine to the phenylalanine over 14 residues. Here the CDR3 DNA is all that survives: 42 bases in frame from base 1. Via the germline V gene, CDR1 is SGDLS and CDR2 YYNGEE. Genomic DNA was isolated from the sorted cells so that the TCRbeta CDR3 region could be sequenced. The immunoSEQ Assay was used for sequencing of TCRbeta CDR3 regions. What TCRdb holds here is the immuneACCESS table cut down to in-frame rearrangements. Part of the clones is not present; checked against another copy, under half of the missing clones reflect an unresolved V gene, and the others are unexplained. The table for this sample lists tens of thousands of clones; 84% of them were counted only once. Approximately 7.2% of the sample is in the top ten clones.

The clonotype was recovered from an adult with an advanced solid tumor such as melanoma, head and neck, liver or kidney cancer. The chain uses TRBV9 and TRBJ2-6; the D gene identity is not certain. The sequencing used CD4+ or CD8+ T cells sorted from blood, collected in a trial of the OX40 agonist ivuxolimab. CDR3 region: CASSLTEGANVLTF. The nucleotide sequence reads TGTGCCAGCAGCCTCACGGAAGGGGCCAACGTCCTGACTTTC.